A selection of T cell receptor beta chains follows, all from one sample in a study of shared clonotypes between healthy human individuals. Generated by immunoSEQ multiplex PCR, the TCRdb table keeps only in-frame clones and is missing some. The table lists 2 million to 3 million clones, roughly 93% of them singletons. Sequenced sample: naive CD4+ T cells from PBMCs. These receptors all come from a man aged 18 to 29 in good health. Some clones in this sample may be carry-over from other donors' samples. Both conserved end residues are part of each CDR3. The D gene is left open where the match is weak. Size values are once, few and many counts, or a class for expanded clones, and some rows have none.

d_call clone_size j_call v_call cdr3_aa cdr3_nt
. once TRBJ1-1 TRBV7-3 CASSAQGGANTEAFF TGTGCCAGCAGCGCCCAAGGGGGGGCGAACACTGAAGCTTTCTTT
TRBD2 . TRBJ2-2 TRBV5-5 CASSGATSGPTGELFF TGTGCCAGCAGCGGGGCGACTAGCGGGCCCACCGGGGAGCTGTTTTTT
. . TRBJ1-4 TRBV7-9 CASSSGRATNEKLFF TGTGCCAGCAGCTCCGGACGAGCAACTAATGAAAAACTGTTTTTT
. . TRBJ2-2 TRBV11-2 CASSFLRGPTGELFF TGTGCCAGCAGCTTCCTACGGGGGCCCACCGGGGAGCTGTTTTTT
TRBD1 few TRBJ1-5 TRBV28 CASSAGEGQGYQPQHF TGTGCCAGCAGCGCCGGTGAGGGACAGGGGTATCAGCCCCAGCATTTT
. . TRBJ1-5 TRBV27 CASSPDSHSNQPQHF TGTGCCAGCAGCCCGGACAGCCATAGCAATCAGCCCCAGCATTTT
. . TRBJ1-3 TRBV5-1 CASSLSGPGNTIYF TGCGCCAGCAGCTTGTCGGGGCCTGGAAACACCATATATTTT
TRBD2 . TRBJ2-1 TRBV19 CASSIGRAAEQFF TGTGCCAGTAGTATCGGGAGGGCCGCTGAGCAGTTCTTC
TRBD1 . TRBJ2-1 TRBV2 CASSPRDRYNEQFF TGTGCCAGCAGCCCAAGGGACAGGTACAATGAGCAGTTCTTC
. . TRBJ2-3 TRBV7-9 CASSPLGSADTQYF TGTGCCAGCAGCCCCCTTGGTAGTGCAGATACGCAGTATTTT
. . TRBJ2-2 TRBV6-5 CASSPRAGELFF TGTGCCAGCAGCCCCCGGGCCGGGGAGCTGTTTTTT
. once TRBJ1-4 TRBV7-2 CASSPWDPEGKLFF TGTGCCAGCAGCCCCTGGGACCCGGAGGGAAAACTGTTTTTT
TRBD1 . TRBJ2-5 TRBV4-3 CASSQGWVGDRRYF TGCGCCAGCAGCCAAGGATGGGTGGGGGACAGGCGTTACTTC